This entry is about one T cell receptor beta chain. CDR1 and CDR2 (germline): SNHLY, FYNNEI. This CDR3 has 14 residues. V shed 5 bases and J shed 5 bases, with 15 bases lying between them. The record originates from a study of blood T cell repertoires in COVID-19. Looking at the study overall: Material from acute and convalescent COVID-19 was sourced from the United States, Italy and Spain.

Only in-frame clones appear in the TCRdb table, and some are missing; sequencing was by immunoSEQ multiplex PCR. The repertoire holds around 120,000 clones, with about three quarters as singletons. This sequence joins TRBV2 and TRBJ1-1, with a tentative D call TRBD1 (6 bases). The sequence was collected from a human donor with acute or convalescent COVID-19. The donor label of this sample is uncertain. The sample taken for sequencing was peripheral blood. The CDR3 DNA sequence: TGTGCCAGCAGTCTTACAGGGTGGAGGACTGAAGCTTTCTTT. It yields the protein CASSLTGWRTEAFF.